Listed below are T cell receptor beta chains from one sample, sequenced in a study of response to subunit inactivated influenza vaccine. TCRdb used MiXCR to reprocess the RT-PCR reads, holding one entry per CDR3 protein. The data show over 450,000 distinct CDR3 sequences, approximately 13% seen once. Material: PBMCs from blood, obtained around seven weeks after vaccination. The source is a man over 45 who received an inactivated influenza vaccine. Both conserved end residues are part of each CDR3. D genes are given only for firm matches. For some rows the clone size is stated as once, few or many, or as a class when expanded; others skip it.

V: TRBV27; size: few; D: NA; J: TRBJ1-5; DNA: TGTGCCAGCAGTTTATCCCCCATAAGTACCCCCCAGCATTTT; CDR3: CASSLSPISTPQHF
V: TRBV5-1; size: few; D: NA; J: TRBJ1-2; DNA: TGCGCCAGCAGCTTGGAGGCAGCCTCCGGCTACACCTTC; CDR3: CASSLEAASGYTF
V: TRBV5-1; size: many; D: TRBD1; J: TRBJ2-2; DNA: TGCGCCAGCAGCCTCTACGACAGGGACACCGGGGAGCTGTTTTTT; CDR3: CASSLYDRDTGELFF
V: TRBV2; size: few; D: TRBD1; J: TRBJ2-1; DNA: TGTGCCAGCAGTGGCATGGGACAGGGCCCCTTAAGCTCCTACAATGAGCAGTTCTTC; CDR3: CASSGMGQGPLSSYNEQFF
V: TRBV7-8; size: NA; D: TRBD2; J: TRBJ2-3; DNA: TGTGCCAGCAGCCCGCAACTAGCGACAGATACGCAGTATTTT; CDR3: CASSPQLATDTQYF
V: TRBV6-2/TRBV6-3; size: NA; D: TRBD2; J: TRBJ2-1; DNA: TGTGCCAGCAGTTACCTCCTAGCGGGATCTTACAATGAGCAGTTCTTC; CDR3: CASSYLLAGSYNEQFF
V: TRBV4-2; size: NA; D: NA; J: TRBJ2-3; DNA: TGTGCCAGCAGCCAGAGTACTAGCCGCGGGCCAGATACGCAGTATTTT; CDR3: CASSQSTSRGPDTQYF
V: TRBV5-6; size: NA; D: TRBD1; J: TRBJ1-2; DNA: TGTGCCAGCAGCCCGGGAACGAGGGGGCGCGGCTACACCTTC; CDR3: CASSPGTRGRGYTF
V: TRBV20-1; size: NA; D: NA; J: TRBJ1-1; DNA: TGCAGTGTCGCGAGTGAAGCTTTCTTT; CDR3: CSVASEAFF
V: TRBV10-2; size: many; D: NA; J: TRBJ2-2; DNA: TGCGCCAGCAGTGAGTCGAAGCTTTGGGAATTGAACACCGGGGAGCTGTTTTTT; CDR3: CASSESKLWELNTGELFF
V: TRBV12-3/TRBV12-4; size: many; D: TRBD1; J: TRBJ2-5; DNA: TGTGCCAGCAGTTTGACACAGGGGAGAGAGACCCAGTACTTC; CDR3: CASSLTQGRETQYF
V: TRBV6-1; size: many; D: NA; J: TRBJ2-3; DNA: TGTGCCAGCGGCGGGTTTAGCACAGATACGCAGTATTTT; CDR3: CASGGFSTDTQYF
V: TRBV4-3; size: NA; D: NA; J: TRBJ2-1; DNA: TGCGCCAGCAGCCAAGACTCCGGGGTCCCGGGGCAGTTCTTC; CDR3: CASSQDSGVPGQFF
V: TRBV20-1; size: NA; D: TRBD1; J: TRBJ1-1; DNA: TGCAGTGCTAGAGGACCCACAGGGGCCACTGAAGCTTTCTTT; CDR3: CSARGPTGATEAFF
V: TRBV12-3/TRBV12-4; size: NA; D: TRBD2; J: TRBJ2-1; DNA: TGTGCCAGCAGTTTAGCGCGAGCGGGGGGGCGAAATGAGCAGTTCTTC; CDR3: CASSLARAGGRNEQFF
V: TRBV10-3; size: many; D: NA; J: TRBJ1-5; DNA: TGTGCCTCGAAAAGGGCAATCAATCAGCCCCAGCATTTT; CDR3: CASKRAINQPQHF
V: TRBV7-2; size: few; D: TRBD1; J: TRBJ2-7; DNA: TGTGCCAGCAGCCCTAGGAAGGGACAGGGGGCGGGCTACGAGCAGTACTTC; CDR3: CASSPRKGQGAGYEQYF
V: TRBV11-3; size: few; D: NA; J: TRBJ1-3; DNA: TGTGCCAGCGTGGGACCCTCAGGAAACACCATATATTTT; CDR3: CASVGPSGNTIYF
V: TRBV4-3; size: NA; D: TRBD2; J: TRBJ2-2; DNA: TGCGCCAGCAGCCACCCCGGACTAGCGGGAGCAAACGGGGAGCTGTTTTTT; CDR3: CASSHPGLAGANGELFF
V: TRBV5-1; size: few; D: NA; J: TRBJ2-7; DNA: TGCGCCAGCAGCTTGAAGGCAGACTACGAGCAGTACTTC; CDR3: CASSLKADYEQYF
V: TRBV19; size: few; D: NA; J: TRBJ2-3; DNA: TGTGCCAGTTCTGGCAGGGGCGCGACAGATACGCAGTATTTT; CDR3: CASSGRGATDTQYF
V: TRBV20-1; size: many; D: NA; J: TRBJ2-3; DNA: TGCAGTGCTAAACAAGGAGCTGGTGGCGGAGCATTCTCAGATACGCAGTATTTT; CDR3: CSAKQGAGGGAFSDTQYF
V: TRBV7-2; size: NA; D: NA; J: TRBJ1-5; DNA: TGTGCCAGCAGCTTAGGCTCCCCGCTCGGAAATCAGCCCCAGCATTTT; CDR3: CASSLGSPLGNQPQHF
V: TRBV7-2; size: many; D: NA; J: TRBJ2-7; DNA: TGTGCCAGCAGCTTAGCGGTCTACGAGCAGTACTTC; CDR3: CASSLAVYEQYF
V: TRBV10-2; size: few; D: NA; J: TRBJ1-5; DNA: TGCGCCAGCAGTGAGGCCAGGGGTAGCAATCAGCCCCAGCATTTT; CDR3: CASSEARGSNQPQHF
V: TRBV6-1; size: NA; D: TRBD2; J: TRBJ2-3; DNA: TGTGCCAGCAGTACCCCCCCGGGGGGGCCCACAGATACGCAGTATTTT; CDR3: CASSTPPGGPTDTQYF
V: TRBV27; size: NA; D: TRBD2; J: TRBJ2-1; DNA: TGTGCCAGCAGTTTAACAAGAAGCGGGAGAATCTATGAGCAGTTCTTC; CDR3: CASSLTRSGRIYEQFF
V: TRBV27; size: NA; D: NA; J: TRBJ1-5; DNA: TGTGCCAGCAGTTTAGGAAGGGAACGACAGCCCCAGCATTTT; CDR3: CASSLGRERQPQHF
V: TRBV5-1; size: few; D: TRBD1; J: TRBJ2-5; DNA: TGCGCCAGCACCCTGGGACAGAACCAAGAGACCCAGTACTTC; CDR3: CASTLGQNQETQYF
V: TRBV7-3; size: many; D: NA; J: TRBJ2-3; DNA: TGTGCCAGCAGCTTCGGGATTACAGATACGCAGTATTTT; CDR3: CASSFGITDTQYF
V: TRBV4-1; size: NA; D: TRBD1; J: TRBJ2-7; DNA: TGCGCCAGCAGCCAAGATTTTCTCGTGACAGGGGCCCACTACGAGCAGTACTTC; CDR3: CASSQDFLVTGAHYEQYF
V: TRBV7-9; size: NA; D: TRBD2; J: TRBJ2-7; DNA: TGTGCCAGCAGCGACACTAGCGGGAGGGCCAGAGGGGACGAGCAGTACTTC; CDR3: CASSDTSGRARGDEQYF
V: TRBV20-1; size: many; D: TRBD2; J: TRBJ2-1; DNA: TGCAGTGCTAGAGATGCACTAGCGGAAGAATCCTACAATGAGCAGTTCTTC; CDR3: CSARDALAEESYNEQFF
V: TRBV29-1; size: NA; D: NA; J: TRBJ2-7; DNA: TGCAGCGTTGCTCCAGGCGCCGAGCAGTACTTC; CDR3: CSVAPGAEQYF
V: TRBV28; size: NA; D: TRBD2; J: TRBJ2-3; DNA: TGTGCCAGCAACAGACTAGCGGGCGTCACAGATACGCAGTATTTT; CDR3: CASNRLAGVTDTQYF
V: TRBV20-1; size: NA; D: TRBD2; J: TRBJ2-1; DNA: TGCAGTGCCCAAGGGCTAGCGGACAAAAACTCCTACAATGAGCAGTTCTTC; CDR3: CSAQGLADKNSYNEQFF
V: TRBV29-1; size: few; D: TRBD1; J: TRBJ1-1; DNA: TGCAGCGTTGTAGGGGGCAAGAACACTGAAGCTTTCTTT; CDR3: CSVVGGKNTEAFF
V: TRBV20-1; size: NA; D: TRBD2; J: TRBJ2-5; DNA: TGCAGTGCTCCCCCTGGTTCTAGCGGCAGGGCCCAGTACTTC; CDR3: CSAPPGSSGRAQYF
V: TRBV11-2; size: NA; D: TRBD1; J: TRBJ2-2; DNA: TGTGCCAGCAGCTTAGATGGGACAGGGAGGTTGGCCGGGGAGCTGTTTTTT; CDR3: CASSLDGTGRLAGELFF
V: TRBV11-2; size: many; D: NA; J: TRBJ2-3; DNA: TGTGCCAGCAGCCCCCGGACTCGAGATACGCAGTATTTT; CDR3: CASSPRTRDTQYF
V: TRBV10-3; size: few; D: NA; J: TRBJ1-2; DNA: TGTGCCATCAGTGACGCTGGGACGCTCTATGGCTACACCTTC; CDR3: CAISDAGTLYGYTF
V: TRBV6-5; size: few; D: NA; J: TRBJ2-5; DNA: TGTGCCAGCAGGGGCTATCAAGAGACCCAGTACTTC; CDR3: CASRGYQETQYF
V: TRBV20-1; size: NA; D: NA; J: TRBJ2-1; DNA: TGCAGTGCTATTACTGTCGGGACAAGACGGTCCAATGAGCAGTTCTTC; CDR3: CSAITVGTRRSNEQFF
V: TRBV5-1; size: few; D: TRBD1; J: TRBJ1-1; DNA: TGCGCCAGCAGCTTGACAGGGGATGGCACTGAAGCTTTCTTT; CDR3: CASSLTGDGTEAFF
V: TRBV20-1; size: NA; D: TRBD2; J: TRBJ2-1; DNA: TGCAGTACCCTATTGACTAGCGGGGTTTACAATGAGCAGTTCTTC; CDR3: CSTLLTSGVYNEQFF
V: TRBV5-1; size: few; D: NA; J: TRBJ2-5; DNA: TGCGCCAGCAGCTTTGACAGGAAAGAGACCCAGTACTTC; CDR3: CASSFDRKETQYF
V: TRBV9; size: few; D: NA; J: TRBJ1-5; DNA: TGTGCCAGCAGCGTAGGGACAGAAGGTGGTCAGCCCCAGCATTTT; CDR3: CASSVGTEGGQPQHF
V: TRBV20-1; size: few; D: NA; J: TRBJ1-1; DNA: TGCAGTGTTAAAAGAGGGAACACTGAAGCTTTCTTT; CDR3: CSVKRGNTEAFF
V: TRBV30; size: NA; D: TRBD2; J: TRBJ2-5; DNA: TGTGCCTGGGCTAGCGGGGGGTCACAAGAGACCCAGTACTTC; CDR3: CAWASGGSQETQYF
V: TRBV12-3/TRBV12-4; size: few; D: NA; J: TRBJ1-6; DNA: TGTGCCAGCTCCGAGCAAGAAATCTCACCCCTCCACTTT; CDR3: CASSEQEISPLHF
V: TRBV6-2/TRBV6-3; size: few; D: NA; J: TRBJ2-4; DNA: TGTGCCAGCAGTTCTCCGGCTCGCATTCAGTACTTC; CDR3: CASSSPARIQYF
V: TRBV11-2; size: NA; D: NA; J: TRBJ2-1; DNA: TGTGCCAGCAGCTTTATGAATGAGCAGTTCTTC; CDR3: CASSFMNEQFF
V: TRBV15; size: NA; D: TRBD2; J: TRBJ2-7; DNA: TGTGCCACCAGCAGAGATCTAGCGGCCTACGAGCAGTACTTC; CDR3: CATSRDLAAYEQYF
V: TRBV4-1; size: NA; D: NA; J: TRBJ2-7; DNA: TGCGCCAGCAGTCAGTGGCTACTCTACGAGCAGTACTTC; CDR3: CASSQWLLYEQYF
V: TRBV7-2; size: few; D: NA; J: TRBJ2-7; DNA: TGTGCCAGCAGCTCCCCGGGGGTCCCCCTCGAGCAGTACTTC; CDR3: CASSSPGVPLEQYF
V: TRBV3-1; size: NA; D: TRBD2; J: TRBJ2-1; DNA: TGTGCCAGCACAAACGGGAGGGTGGCCAATGAGCAGTTCTTC; CDR3: CASTNGRVANEQFF
V: TRBV27; size: few; D: NA; J: TRBJ2-1; DNA: TGTGCCAGCGGCCCAGGGTTTAATGAGCAGTTCTTC; CDR3: CASGPGFNEQFF
V: TRBV7-3; size: NA; D: TRBD2; J: TRBJ2-2; DNA: TGTGCCAGCAGCTTGAGGACTAGCGGGAGTGTCTCCGGGGAGCTGTTTTTT; CDR3: CASSLRTSGSVSGELFF
V: TRBV12-3/TRBV12-4; size: NA; D: TRBD1; J: TRBJ1-4; DNA: TGTGCCAGCAGTTCGGACGGACAGGGGGATGAAAAACTGTTTTTT; CDR3: CASSSDGQGDEKLFF
V: TRBV5-1; size: few; D: NA; J: TRBJ1-1; DNA: TGCGCCAGCAGCTTGGCGGGACTGGAGAACACTGAAGCTTTCTTT; CDR3: CASSLAGLENTEAFF